This T cell receptor (beta chain) was captured in a study of beta chain features in type 1 diabetes. The overall study: The patient and healthy donor groups were comparable for age, gender and cell yields.

Expressed TCRB transcripts were sequenced because the isolated RNA had all been reverse transcribed beforehand. Assay used: immunoSEQ multiplex PCR; TCRdb lists only in-frame clones, some missing. Here the sample spans fewer than 150,000 clones, about 7.1% being singletons. One heparinised draw of blood, averaging about 116 mL, came from each donor. Central memory, naive, regulatory and stem cell-like memory CD4+ cells were sorted by CD45RO/CCR7/CD25/CD127/CD95/CD27. This clone was observed many times. The germline V gene has CDR1 SGHTA and CDR2 FQGNSA. The CDR3 runs 14 residues. Trimming removed 2 bases at V and 0 bases at J, with 5 bases between.

The V gene is TRBV7-2, the J gene TRBJ1-5; no firm D call. Sequenced: central memory CD4+ T cells from blood. The source of this sequence is a woman aged 25-40 years in good health. CDR3 DNA: TGTGCCAGCAGCTTACAGGATAGCAATCAGCCCCAGCATTTT. Its protein is CASSLQDSNQPQHF.